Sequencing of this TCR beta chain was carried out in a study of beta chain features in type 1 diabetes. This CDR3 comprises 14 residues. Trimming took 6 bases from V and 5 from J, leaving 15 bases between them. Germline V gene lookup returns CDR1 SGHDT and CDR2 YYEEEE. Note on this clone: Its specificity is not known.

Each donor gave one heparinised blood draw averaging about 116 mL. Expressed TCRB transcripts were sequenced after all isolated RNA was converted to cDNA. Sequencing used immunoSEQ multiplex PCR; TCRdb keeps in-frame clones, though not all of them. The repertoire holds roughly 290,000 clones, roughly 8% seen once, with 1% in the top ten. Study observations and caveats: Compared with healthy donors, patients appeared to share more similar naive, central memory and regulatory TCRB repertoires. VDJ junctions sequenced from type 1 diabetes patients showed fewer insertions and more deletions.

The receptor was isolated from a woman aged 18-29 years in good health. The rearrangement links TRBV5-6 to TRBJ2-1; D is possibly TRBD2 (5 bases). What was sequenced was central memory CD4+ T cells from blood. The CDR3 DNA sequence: TGTGCCAGCATCCCCGTGCGGGCCCACAATGAGCAGTTCTTC. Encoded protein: CASIPVRAHNEQFF.